This TCR beta chain was captured in a study of T cells in Graves' hyperthyroidism and ophthalmopathy. RNA transcripts provided the source from which TCR beta CDR3 regions were amplified. When the TCR CDR3 underwent first-round RT-PCR, the HTBI primer set was used. TCRdb recomputed calls from the multiplex PCR reads with MiXCR, one row per CDR3 protein. The table has some 580,000 distinct CDR3 sequences, 16% seen once. This clonotype has more than one count but fewer than ten. The CDR3 is made up of 13 amino acids. V shed 3 bases and J shed 3 bases, with 9 bases lying between them. The clonotype originates from a woman aged 40-49 years with Graves' ophthalmopathy. Material for sequencing was blood. The chain links TRBV12-3 or TRBV12-4 to TRBJ2-7, with D uncertain. CDR3 residues: CASSFSGIYEQYF. The CDR3 nucleotides are TGTGCCAGCAGTTTTTCTGGGATCTACGAGCAGTACTTC.